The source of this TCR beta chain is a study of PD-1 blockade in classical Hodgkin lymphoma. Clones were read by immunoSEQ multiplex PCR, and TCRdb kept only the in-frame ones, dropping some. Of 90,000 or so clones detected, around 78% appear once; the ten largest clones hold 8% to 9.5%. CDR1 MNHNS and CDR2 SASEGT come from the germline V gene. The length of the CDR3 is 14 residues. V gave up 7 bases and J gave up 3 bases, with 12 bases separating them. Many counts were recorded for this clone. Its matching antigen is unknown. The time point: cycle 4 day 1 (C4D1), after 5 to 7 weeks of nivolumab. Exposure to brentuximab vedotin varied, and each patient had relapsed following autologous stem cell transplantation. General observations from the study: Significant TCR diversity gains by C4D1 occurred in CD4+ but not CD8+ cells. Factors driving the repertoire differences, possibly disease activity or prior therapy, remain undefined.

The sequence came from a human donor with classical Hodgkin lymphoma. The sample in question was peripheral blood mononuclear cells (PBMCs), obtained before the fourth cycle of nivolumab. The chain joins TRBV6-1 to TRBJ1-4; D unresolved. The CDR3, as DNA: TGTGCCAGCATGAAGGCAGGCTCTAATGAAAAACTGTTTTTT. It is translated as CASMKAGSNEKLFF.